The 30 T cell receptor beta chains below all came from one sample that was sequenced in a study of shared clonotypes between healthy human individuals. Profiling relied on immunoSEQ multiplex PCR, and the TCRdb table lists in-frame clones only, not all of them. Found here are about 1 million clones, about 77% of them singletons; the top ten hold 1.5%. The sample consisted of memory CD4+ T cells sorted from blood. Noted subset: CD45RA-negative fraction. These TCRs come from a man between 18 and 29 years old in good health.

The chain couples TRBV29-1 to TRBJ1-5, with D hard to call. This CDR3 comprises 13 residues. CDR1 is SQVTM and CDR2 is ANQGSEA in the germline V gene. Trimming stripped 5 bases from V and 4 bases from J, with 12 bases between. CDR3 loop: CSVTDGPNQPQHF. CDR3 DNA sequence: TGCAGCGTTACGGACGGCCCAAATCAGCCCCAGCATTTT. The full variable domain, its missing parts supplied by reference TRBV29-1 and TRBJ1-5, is SAVISQKPSRDICQRGTSLTIQCQVDSQVTMMFWYRQQPGQSLTLIATANQGSEATYESGFVIDKFPISRPNLTFSTLTVSNMSPEDSSIYLCSVTDGPNQPQHFGDGTRLSIL.

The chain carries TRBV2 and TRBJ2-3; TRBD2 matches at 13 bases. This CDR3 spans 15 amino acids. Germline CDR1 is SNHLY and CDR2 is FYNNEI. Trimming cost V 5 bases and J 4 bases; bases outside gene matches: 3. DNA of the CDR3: TGTGCCAGCAGTATGGGACTAGCGGGATCAGATACGCAGTATTTT. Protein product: CASSMGLAGSDTQYF.

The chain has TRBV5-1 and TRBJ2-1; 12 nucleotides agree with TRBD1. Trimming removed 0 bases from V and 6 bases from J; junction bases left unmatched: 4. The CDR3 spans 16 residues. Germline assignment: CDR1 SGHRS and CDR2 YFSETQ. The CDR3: CASSLEPGQGANEQFF. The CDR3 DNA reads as TGCGCCAGCAGCTTGGAACCGGGACAGGGGGCCAATGAGCAGTTCTTC.

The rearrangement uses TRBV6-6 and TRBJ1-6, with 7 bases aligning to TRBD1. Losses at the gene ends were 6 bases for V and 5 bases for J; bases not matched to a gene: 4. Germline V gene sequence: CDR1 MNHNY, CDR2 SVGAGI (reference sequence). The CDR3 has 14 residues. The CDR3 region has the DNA TGTGCCAGCAGGGAGGGACAGAATAATTCACCCCTCCACTTT. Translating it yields CASREGQNNSPLHF.

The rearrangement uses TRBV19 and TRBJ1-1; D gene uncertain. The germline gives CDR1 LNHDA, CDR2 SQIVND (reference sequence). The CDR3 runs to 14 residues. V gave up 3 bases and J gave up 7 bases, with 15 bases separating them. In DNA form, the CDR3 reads TGTGCCAGTAGTATTGTGCGGGGAGGTGGTGAAGCTTTCTTT. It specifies CASSIVRGGGEAFF. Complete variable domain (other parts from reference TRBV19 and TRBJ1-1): DGGITQSPKYLFRKEGQNVTLSCEQNLNHDAMYWYRQDPGQGLRLIYYSQIVNDFQKGDIAEGYSVSREKKESFPLTVTSAQKNPTAFYLCASSIVRGGGEAFFGQGTRLTVV.

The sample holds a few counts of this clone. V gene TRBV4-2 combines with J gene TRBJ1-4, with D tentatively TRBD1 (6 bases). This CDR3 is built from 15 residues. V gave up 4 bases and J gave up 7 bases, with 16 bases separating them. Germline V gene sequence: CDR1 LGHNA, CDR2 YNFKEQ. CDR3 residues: CASSREQGGGEKLFF. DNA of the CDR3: TGTGCCAGCAGCCGAGAACAAGGGGGAGGTGAAAAACTGTTTTTT.

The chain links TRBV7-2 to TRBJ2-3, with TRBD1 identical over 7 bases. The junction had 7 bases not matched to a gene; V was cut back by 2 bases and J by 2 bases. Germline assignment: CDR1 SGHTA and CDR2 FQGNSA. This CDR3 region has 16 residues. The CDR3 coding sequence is TGTGCCAGCAGCTTACAAATGGGACAGAACACAGATACGCAGTATTTT. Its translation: CASSLQMGQNTDTQYF.

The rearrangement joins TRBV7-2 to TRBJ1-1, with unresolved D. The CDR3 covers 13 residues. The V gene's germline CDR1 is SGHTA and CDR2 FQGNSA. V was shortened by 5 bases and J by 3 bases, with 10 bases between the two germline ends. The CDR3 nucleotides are TGTGCCAGCAGCCTCCGCCGGTACACTGAAGCTTTCTTT. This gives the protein CASSLRRYTEAFF.

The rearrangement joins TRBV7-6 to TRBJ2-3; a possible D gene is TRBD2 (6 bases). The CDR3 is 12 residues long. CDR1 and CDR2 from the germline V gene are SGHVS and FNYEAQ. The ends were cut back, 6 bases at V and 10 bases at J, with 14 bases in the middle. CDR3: CASSIRESAQYF. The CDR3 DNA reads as TGTGCCAGCAGTATTCGGGAGAGTGCGCAGTATTTT.

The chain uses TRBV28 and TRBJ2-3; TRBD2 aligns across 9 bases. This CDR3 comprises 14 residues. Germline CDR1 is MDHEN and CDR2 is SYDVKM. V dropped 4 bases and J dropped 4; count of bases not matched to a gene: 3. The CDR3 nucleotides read TGTGCCAGCAGTTGGCTAGCGGGGCCAGATACGCAGTATTTT. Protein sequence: CASSWLAGPDTQYF.

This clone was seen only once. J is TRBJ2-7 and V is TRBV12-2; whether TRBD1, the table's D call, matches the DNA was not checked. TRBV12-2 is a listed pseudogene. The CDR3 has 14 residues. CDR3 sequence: CASRLDRSSYEQYF. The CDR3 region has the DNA TGTGCAAGTCGCTTAGACAGGAGCTCCTACGAGCAGTACTTC.

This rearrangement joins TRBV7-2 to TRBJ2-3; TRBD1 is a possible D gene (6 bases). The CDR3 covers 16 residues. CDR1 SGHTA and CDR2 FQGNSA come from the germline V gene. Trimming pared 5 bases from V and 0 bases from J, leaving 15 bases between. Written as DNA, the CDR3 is TGTGCCAGCAGCCCGGGACAACATACTAGCACAGATACGCAGTATTTT. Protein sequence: CASSPGQHTSTDTQYF.

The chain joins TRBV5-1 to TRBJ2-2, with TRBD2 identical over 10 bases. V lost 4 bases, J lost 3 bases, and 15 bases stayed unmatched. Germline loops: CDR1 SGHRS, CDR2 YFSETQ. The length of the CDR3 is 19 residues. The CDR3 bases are TGCGCCAGCAGCCGGAACCCCAACCAAGCGGGAGGGGACACCGGGGAGCTGTTTTTT. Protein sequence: CASSRNPNQAGGDTGELFF.

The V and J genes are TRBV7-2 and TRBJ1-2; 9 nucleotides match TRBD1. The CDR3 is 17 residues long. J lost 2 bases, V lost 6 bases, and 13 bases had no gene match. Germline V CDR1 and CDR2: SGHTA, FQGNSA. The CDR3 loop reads CASSHPDRGKTNYGYTF. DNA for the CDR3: TGTGCCAGCAGTCACCCAGACAGGGGGAAAACCAACTATGGCTACACCTTC.

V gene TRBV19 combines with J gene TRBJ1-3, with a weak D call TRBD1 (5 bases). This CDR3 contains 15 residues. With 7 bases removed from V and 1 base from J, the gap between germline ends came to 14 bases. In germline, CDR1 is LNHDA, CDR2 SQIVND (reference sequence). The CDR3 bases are TGTGCCAGTACGGGGCAGGGCATTTCTGGAAACACCATATATTTT. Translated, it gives CASTGQGISGNTIYF. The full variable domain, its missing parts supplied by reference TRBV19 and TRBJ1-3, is DGGITQSPKYLFRKEGQNVTLSCEQNLNHDAMYWYRQDPGQGLRLIYYSQIVNDFQKGDIAEGYSVSREKKESFPLTVTSAQKNPTAFYLCASTGQGISGNTIYFGEGSWLTVV.

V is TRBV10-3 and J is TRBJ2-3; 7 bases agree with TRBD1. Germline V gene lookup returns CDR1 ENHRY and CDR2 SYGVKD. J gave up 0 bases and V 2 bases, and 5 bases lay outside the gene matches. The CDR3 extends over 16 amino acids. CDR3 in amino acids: CAISERGPTSTDTQYF. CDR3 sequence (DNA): TGTGCCATCAGTGAGAGGGGGCCGACTAGCACAGATACGCAGTATTTT.

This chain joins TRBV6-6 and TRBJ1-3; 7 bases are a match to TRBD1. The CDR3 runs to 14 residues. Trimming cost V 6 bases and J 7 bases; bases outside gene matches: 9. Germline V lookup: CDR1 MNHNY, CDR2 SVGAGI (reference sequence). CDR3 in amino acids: CASSPSTGDNTIYF. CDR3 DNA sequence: TGTGCCAGCAGCCCGTCTACAGGGGACAACACCATATATTTT.

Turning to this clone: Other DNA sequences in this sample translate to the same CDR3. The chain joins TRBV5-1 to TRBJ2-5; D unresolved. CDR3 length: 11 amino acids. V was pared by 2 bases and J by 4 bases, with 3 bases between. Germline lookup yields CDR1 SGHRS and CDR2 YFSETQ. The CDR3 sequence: CASSFRETQYF. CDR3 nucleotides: TGCGCCAGCAGCTTCAGAGAGACCCAGTACTTC.

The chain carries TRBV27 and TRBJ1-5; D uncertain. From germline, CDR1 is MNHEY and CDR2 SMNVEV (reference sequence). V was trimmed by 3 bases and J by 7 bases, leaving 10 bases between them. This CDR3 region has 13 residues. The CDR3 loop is CASSFSLGQPQHF. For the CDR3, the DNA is TGTGCCAGCAGTTTTTCCCTCGGGCAGCCCCAGCATTTT.

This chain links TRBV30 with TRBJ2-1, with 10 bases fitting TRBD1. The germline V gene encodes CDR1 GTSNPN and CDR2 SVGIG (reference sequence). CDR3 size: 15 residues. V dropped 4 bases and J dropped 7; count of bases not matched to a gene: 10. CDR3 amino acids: CAWTRDRGRSNEQFF. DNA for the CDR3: TGTGCCTGGACTAGAGACAGGGGGCGGAGTAATGAGCAGTTCTTC.

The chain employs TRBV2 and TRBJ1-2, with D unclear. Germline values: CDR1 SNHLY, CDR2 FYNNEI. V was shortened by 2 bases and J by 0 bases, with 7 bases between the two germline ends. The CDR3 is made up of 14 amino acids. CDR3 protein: CASSEHTTNYGYTF. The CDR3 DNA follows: TGTGCCAGCAGTGAACACACGACTAACTATGGCTACACCTTC.

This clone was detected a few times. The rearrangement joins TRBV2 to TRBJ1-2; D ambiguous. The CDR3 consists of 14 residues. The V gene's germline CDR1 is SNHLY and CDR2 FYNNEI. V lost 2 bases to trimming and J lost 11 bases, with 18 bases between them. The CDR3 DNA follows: TGTGCCAGCAGTGAATCCAGACACCCAAGGTCGTACACCTTC. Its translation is CASSESRHPRSYTF.

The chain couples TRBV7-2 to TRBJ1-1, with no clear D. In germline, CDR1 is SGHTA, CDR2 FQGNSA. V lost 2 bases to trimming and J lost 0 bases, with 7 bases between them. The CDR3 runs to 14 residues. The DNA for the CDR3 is TGTGCCAGCAGCTTAAAGGGTTTGAACACTGAAGCTTTCTTT. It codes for CASSLKGLNTEAFF. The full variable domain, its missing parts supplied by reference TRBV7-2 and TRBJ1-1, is GAGVSQSPSNKVTEKGKDVELRCDPISGHTALYWYRQSLGQGLEFLIYFQGNSAPDKSGLPSDRFSAERTGGSVSTLTIQRTQQEDSAVYLCASSLKGLNTEAFFGQGTRLTVV.

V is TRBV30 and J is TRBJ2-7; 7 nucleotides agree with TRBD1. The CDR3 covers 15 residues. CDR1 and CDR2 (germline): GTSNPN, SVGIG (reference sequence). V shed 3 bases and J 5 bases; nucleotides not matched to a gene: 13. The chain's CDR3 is CAWRSPDRSANEQYF. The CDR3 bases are TGTGCCTGGAGGTCCCCGGACAGGTCCGCCAACGAGCAGTACTTC.

The CDR3 nucleotides read TGTGCCAGCGGTCCGACAGGCTTCTATCAGCCCCAGCATTTT. Protein product: CASGPTGFYQPQHF. This chain uses TRBV6-1 with TRBJ1-5; D perhaps matches TRBD1 (6 bases). Germline V gene lookup returns CDR1 MNHNS and CDR2 SASEGT. Trimming stripped 8 bases from V and 5 bases from J, with 16 bases between. The CDR3 length is 14 residues.

In DNA form, the CDR3 reads TGCGCCAGCAGCCAGGGCGGACTCTACACCGGGGAGCTGTTTTTT. Protein sequence: CASSQGGLYTGELFF. This chain uses TRBV4-1 with TRBJ2-2; possible D gene TRBD2, 5 bases. The CDR3 loop spans 15 amino acids. Trimming took 3 bases from V and 3 from J, leaving 11 bases between them. Germline V lookup: CDR1 MGHRA, CDR2 YSYEKL.

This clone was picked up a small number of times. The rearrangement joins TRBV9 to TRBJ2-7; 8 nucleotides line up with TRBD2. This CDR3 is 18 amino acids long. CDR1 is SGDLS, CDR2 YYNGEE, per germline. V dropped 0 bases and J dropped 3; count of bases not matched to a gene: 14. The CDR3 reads CASSVDSPGTSTHYEQYF. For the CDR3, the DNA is TGTGCCAGCAGCGTAGATTCCCCCGGGACTAGTACGCACTACGAGCAGTACTTC.

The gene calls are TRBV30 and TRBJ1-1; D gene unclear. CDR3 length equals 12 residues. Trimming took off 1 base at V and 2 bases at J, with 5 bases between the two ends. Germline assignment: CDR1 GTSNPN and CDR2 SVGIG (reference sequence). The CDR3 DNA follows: TGTGCCTGGAGTGATAGTAACACTGAAGCTTTCTTT. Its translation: CAWSDSNTEAFF.

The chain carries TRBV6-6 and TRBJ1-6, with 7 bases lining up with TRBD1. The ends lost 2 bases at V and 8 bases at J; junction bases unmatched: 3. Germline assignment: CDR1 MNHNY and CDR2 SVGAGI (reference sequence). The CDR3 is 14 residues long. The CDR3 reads CASSYDRVYSPLHF. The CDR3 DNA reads TGTGCCAGCAGTTACGACAGGGTGTATTCACCCCTCCACTTT.

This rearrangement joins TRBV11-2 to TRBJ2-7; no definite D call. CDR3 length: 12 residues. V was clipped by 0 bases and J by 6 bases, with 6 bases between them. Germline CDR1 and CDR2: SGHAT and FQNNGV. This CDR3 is CASSLDWSEQYF. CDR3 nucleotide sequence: TGTGCCAGCAGCTTAGACTGGTCCGAGCAGTACTTC.